These 23 T cell receptor beta chains originate from one sample sequenced in a study of shared clonotypes between healthy human individuals. The protocol was immunoSEQ multiplex PCR, while the TCRdb copy is restricted to in-frame clones and leaves out a portion. The sample lists approximately 500,000 clones; approximately 78% were seen once. Sequencing was done on a sample of PBMCs. The receptors come from a woman aged 40 to 50 in good health. Some clones in this sample may be carry-over from other donors' samples.

This clone was seen a few times. V is TRBV6-8 and J is TRBJ2-5; TRBD2 agrees at 8 bases. The CDR3 has 18 residues. V dropped 0 bases and J dropped 4; count of bases not matched to a gene: 13. Germline V lookup: CDR1 MNHGY, CDR2 SAAAGT. The CDR3: CASSYSPTSGSEIETQYF. For the CDR3, the DNA is TGTGCCAGCAGTTACTCGCCTACGAGCGGGAGTGAGATAGAGACCCAGTACTTC.

The chain employs TRBV6-6 and TRBJ1-4; TRBD1 matches at 8 bases. The J segment lost 8 bases and the V segment lost 0 bases, leaving 8 bases of the junction unmatched. The CDR3 sequence is 16 residues long. CDR1 is MNHNY, CDR2 SVGAGI, per germline (reference sequence). The CDR3 nucleotides are TGTGCCAGCAGTTACTCCTCGGGACAGGTAGACGAAAAACTGTTTTTT. Amino acids: CASSYSSGQVDEKLFF.

The rearrangement joins TRBV19 to TRBJ1-6; TRBD1 is a possible D gene (5 bases). This CDR3 is built from 14 residues. The germline V gene has CDR1 LNHDA and CDR2 SQIVND (reference sequence). V was shortened by 3 bases and J by 13 bases, with 16 bases between the two germline ends. CDR3 sequence reads: CASSIPGAVEPLHF. The CDR3, as DNA: TGTGCCAGTAGTATTCCCGGGGCAGTTGAGCCCCTCCACTTT.

DNA of the CDR3: TGTGCCAGCAGCTTAAAGGGGTGGGAGCAGTACTTC. It is translated as CASSLKGWEQYF. The V and J genes are TRBV11-2 and TRBJ2-7; possibly TRBD1 for D (5 bases). Deletions cut 2 bases from V and 7 bases from J, with 9 bases between. Germline-derived CDR1 and CDR2 are SGHAT and FQNNGV. There are 12 residues in the CDR3.

The chain has TRBV7-9 and TRBJ1-3, with D possibly being TRBD1 (5 bases). The V end lost 5 bases, the J end lost 4 bases, and 18 bases lay between the germline ends. The CDR3 has 16 residues. Germline V CDR1 and CDR2: SEHNR, FQNEAQ (reference sequence). CDR3 in amino acids: CASSPDTFFAGNTIYF. CDR3 nucleotide sequence: TGTGCCAGCAGCCCGGACACGTTCTTTGCGGGAAACACCATATATTTT.

The chain employs TRBV7-3 and TRBJ2-5; 13 bases map to TRBD2. This CDR3 is built from 17 residues. Germline trimming cut 5 bases from V and 1 base from J; bases unmatched to any gene: 7. Germline V gene data show CDR1 as SGHTA and CDR2 as FQGTGA. In nucleotides, the CDR3 is TGTGCCAGCAGCCGGGCCGGGACTAGCGGGACCCAAGAGACCCAGTACTTC. This translates into CASSRAGTSGTQETQYF.

This chain uses TRBV5-1 with TRBJ1-2, with a tentative D call TRBD1 (6 bases). Germline V gene data show CDR1 as SGHRS and CDR2 as YFSETQ. The V and J ends lost 5 bases and 0 bases respectively, with 8 bases between them. This CDR3 has 13 residues. This CDR3 is CASSGTSNYGYTF. The CDR3 nucleotides are TGCGCCAGCAGTGGGACATCTAACTATGGCTACACCTTC.

This clone has just one count. The chain couples TRBV6-5 to TRBJ2-1, with TRBD1 as a possible D gene (6 bases). Germline CDR1 and CDR2: MNHEY and SVGAGI. V was pared by 4 bases and J by 2 bases, with 12 bases between. The CDR3 runs to 15 residues. Here the CDR3 DNA reads TGTGCCAGCAGTTCTTCAGGGGCAGCCTACAATGAGCAGTTCTTC. Protein product: CASSSSGAAYNEQFF.

In this sample, this clone turned up once. This chain connects TRBV30 to TRBJ2-1; D uncertain. Germline assignment: CDR1 GTSNPN and CDR2 SVGIG (reference sequence). CDR3 length: 15 amino acids. The V end was cut by 0 bases, the J end by 0 bases, with 9 bases between. The CDR3: CAWSVLANSYNEQFF. DNA of the CDR3: TGTGCCTGGAGTGTACTTGCTAACTCCTACAATGAGCAGTTCTTC.

This clone appeared a single time. The V gene is TRBV27, the J gene TRBJ2-4; possibly TRBD2 for D (5 bases). Per the germline V gene, CDR1 is MNHEY and CDR2 is SMNVEV (reference sequence). V was shortened by 5 bases and J by 14 bases, with 13 bases between the two germline ends. The CDR3 totals 11 residues. The CDR3: CASSPGGPKYF. Written as DNA, the CDR3 is TGTGCCAGCAGTCCCGGAGGCCCAAAGTACTTC.

A single count supports this clone. CDR3 DNA: TGTGCCAGCAGCCCCCCAGGCCTCCCTGGCGAGCAGTACTTC. Encoded protein: CASSPPGLPGEQYF. The chain recombines TRBV28 with TRBJ2-7; the D is unclear. V gave up 6 bases and J gave up 6 bases, with 18 bases separating them. Germline V CDR1 and CDR2: MDHEN, SYDVKM. There are 14 residues in the CDR3.

This chain connects TRBV5-6 to TRBJ2-5; TRBD1 is a possible D gene (6 bases). Germline assignment: CDR1 SGHDT and CDR2 YYEEEE. The V and J ends lost 4 bases and 1 base respectively, with 14 bases between them. The CDR3 is made up of 15 amino acids. CDR3 sequence: CASSRTVGRQETQYF. The CDR3 nucleotides are TGTGCCAGCAGCCGGACAGTCGGGCGCCAAGAGACCCAGTACTTC.

This clone was recorded only once. The genes are TRBV11-1 and TRBJ2-7; 12 positions match TRBD2. The CDR3 length is 17 residues. V trimming: 2 bases; J trimming: 4 bases; junction bases outside the gene matches: 9. The germline V gene has CDR1 SGHAT and CDR2 FQDESV (reference sequence). The CDR3 DNA reads TGTGCCAGCAGCTTACTAGCGGGAGGGCCGAATAGTTACGAGCAGTACTTC. Translated, it gives CASSLLAGGPNSYEQYF.

This clone was counted between two and nine times. The chain joins TRBV6-1 to TRBJ1-3, with 8 bases identical to TRBD1. Germline lookup yields CDR1 MNHNS and CDR2 SASEGT. Unmatched junction bases numbered 10, after V lost 4 bases and J lost 5 bases. The CDR3 sequence is 16 residues long. CDR3 coding DNA: TGTGCCAGCAGTGCTTCGGACAGGGAAGGGAGAAACACCATATATTTT. Its protein product is CASSASDREGRNTIYF.

V is TRBV7-3 and J is TRBJ2-6; possibly TRBD1 for D (6 bases). The CDR3 is 18 amino acids. Trimming removed 5 bases from V and 1 base from J, with 18 bases in between. Germline CDR1 and CDR2: SGHTA and FQGTGA. As DNA, the CDR3 is TGTGCCAGCAGCCAGAGCCGGACAGAAAGATCTGGGGCCAACGTCCTGACTTTC. This translates into CASSQSRTERSGANVLTF.

Turning to this clone: At one end the junction does not follow the germline gene, possibly because of a read error. The chain joins TRBV27 to TRBJ2-7; the D is unclear. CDR3 length: 14 residues. The germline CDR1 and CDR2 sequences are MNHEY and SMNVEV (reference sequence). The CDR3 coding sequence is TGTGCCAGTAGTTTATCTCTAGGTTCCTACGAGCAGTACTTC. Protein product: CASSLSLGSYEQYF.

Comments on this clone: Only one base separates this from a far larger clonotype, so it likely reflects a read error. The V and J genes are TRBV29-1 and TRBJ1-3, with D unclear. The germline V gene encodes CDR1 SQVTM and CDR2 ANQGSEA. This CDR3 is 13 amino acids long. The CDR3: CSGGRADGNAIYF. CDR3 DNA sequence: TGCAGCGGTGGTAGGGCAGACGGAAACGCCATATATTTT.

V is TRBV9 and J is TRBJ2-5; 8 bases agree with TRBD2. This CDR3 has 15 amino acids. CDR1 is SGDLS and CDR2 is YYNGEE in the germline V gene. The V segment lost 4 bases and the J segment 2 bases; nucleotides outside the gene matches: 7. DNA of the CDR3: TGTGCCAGCAGCCCCCAACTAGCGGTACAAGAGACCCAGTACTTC. This gives the protein CASSPQLAVQETQYF. The entire variable domain, with the rest obtained from reference TRBV9 and TRBJ2-5, is as follows: DSGVTQTPKHLITATGQRVTLRCSPRSGDLSVYWYQQSLDQGLQFLIQYYNGEERAKGNILERFSAQQFPDLHSELNLSSLELGDSALYFCASSPQLAVQETQYFGPGTRLLVL.

The DNA of the CDR3 is TGTGCCGTGGACGAGCAGTACTTC. Its protein product is CAVDEQYF. The V call is TRBV30, the J call TRBJ2-7; no clear D gene. Between the trimmed V and J ends, which lost 8 bases and 5 bases, there was a span of 4 bases. This CDR3 has 8 amino acids. Germline V gene data show CDR1 as GTSNPN and CDR2 as SVGIG (reference sequence). Together with reference TRBV30 and TRBJ2-7, the CDR3 gives the full variable domain: SQTIHQWPATLVQPVGSPLSLECTVEGTSNPNLYWYRQAAGRGLQLLFYSVGIGQISSEVPQNLSASRPQDRQFILSSKKLLLSDSGFYLCAVDEQYFGPGTRLTVT.

This chain links TRBV28 with TRBJ2-3, with D perhaps matching TRBD1 or TRBD2 (5 bases each). CDR1 is MDHEN, CDR2 SYDVKM, per germline. The CDR3 runs 15 residues. Trimming removed 1 base at V and 2 bases at J, with 10 bases between. The chain's CDR3 is CASSLSRDATDTQYF. The CDR3 nucleotides read TGTGCCAGCAGTTTATCCCGGGACGCCACAGATACGCAGTATTTT.

In its sample, this clone was seen a few times. The chain uses TRBV10-1 and TRBJ1-5; tentatively, D is TRBD1 (6 bases). This CDR3 has 13 amino acids. Germline V gene lookup returns CDR1 WNHNN and CDR2 SYGVQD (reference sequence). Trimming stripped 2 bases from V and 6 bases from J, with 8 bases between. In nucleotides, the CDR3 is TGCGCCAGCAGTGAGACAGGGTTTCAGCCCCAGCATTTT. Its protein product is CASSETGFQPQHF.

The V gene is TRBV4-2, the J gene TRBJ1-4; 8 bases are shared with TRBD1. CDR3 length: 15 residues. V lost 0 bases, J lost 7 bases, and 4 bases stayed unmatched. Germline loops: CDR1 LGHNA, CDR2 YNFKEQ. CDR3 nucleotides: TGTGCCAGCAGCCAAGACAGGGGGCTTGGTGAAAAACTGTTTTTT. Translated: CASSQDRGLGEKLFF.

The chain is built from TRBV5-5 and TRBJ1-5; weak D call: TRBD1 (6 bases). CDR1 is SGHKS, CDR2 YYEKEE, per germline (reference sequence). The CDR3 contains 13 residues. Trimming removed 3 bases from V and 3 bases from J, with 7 bases in between. The CDR3 DNA reads TGTGCCAGCAGCTGGACAGCCAATCAGCCCCAGCATTTT. Translating gives CASSWTANQPQHF. Based on the CDR3 plus reference TRBV5-5 and TRBJ1-5, the full variable domain is DAGVTQSPTHLIKTRGQQVTLRCSPISGHKSVSWYQQVLGQGPQFIFQYYEKEERGRGNFPDRFSARQFPNYSSELNVNALLLGDSALYLCASSWTANQPQHFGDGTRLSIL.